A single sample is the source of the 5 T cell receptor beta chains below, sequenced in a study of monozygotic twins with inflammatory bowel disease. From the 5' RACE reads, TCRdb lists one entry per CDR3 protein and no DNA. In all, the sample yields tens of thousands of distinct CDR3 sequences. Material: blood. Every receptor here comes from a human donor with ulcerative colitis or Crohn's disease, or a healthy co-twin of an affected twin (not recorded which).

The genes are TRBV4-3 and TRBJ2-7. This CDR3 has 11 residues. The germline CDR1 and CDR2 sequences are LGHNA and YSLEER. The CDR3 loop reads CASARTYEQYF.

By frequency, this clonotype registers medium-sized. The rearrangement uses TRBV7-2 and TRBJ2-1. There are 11 residues in the CDR3. Germline loops: CDR1 SGHTA, CDR2 FQGNSA. The CDR3 protein is CASSPYNEQFF.

The chain combines TRBV7-2 with TRBJ1-2; TCRdb designates TRBD1, a call that cannot be tested without DNA. The CDR3 sequence is 14 residues long. Germline CDR1 reads SGHTA; CDR2 reads FQGNSA. This chain's CDR3 is CASSSKDRSYGYTF.

The chain has TRBV6-5 and TRBJ2-5; checking the TCRdb D call of TRBD1 is not possible without DNA. The V gene's germline CDR1 is MNHEY and CDR2 SVGAGI. This CDR3 comprises 13 residues. The CDR3 spells CASSRDRGETQYF.

The chain couples TRBV20-1 to TRBJ2-3; the D gene TCRdb calls, TRBD2, cannot be checked with no DNA. The CDR3 contains 16 residues. Germline CDR1 DFQATT, CDR2 SNEGSKA (reference sequence). The CDR3 sequence: CSADPGGPSLTDTQYF.